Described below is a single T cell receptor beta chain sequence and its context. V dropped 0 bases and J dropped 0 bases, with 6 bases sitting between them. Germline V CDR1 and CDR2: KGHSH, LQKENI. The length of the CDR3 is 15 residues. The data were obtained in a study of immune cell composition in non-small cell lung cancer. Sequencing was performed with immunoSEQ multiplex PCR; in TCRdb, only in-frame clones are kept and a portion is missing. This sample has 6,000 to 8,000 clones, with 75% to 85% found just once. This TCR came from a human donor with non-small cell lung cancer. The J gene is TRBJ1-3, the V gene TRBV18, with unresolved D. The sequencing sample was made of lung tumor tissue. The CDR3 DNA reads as TGTGCCAGCTCACCACCGGCGAACTCTGGAAACACCATATATTTT. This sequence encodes CASSPPANSGNTIYF. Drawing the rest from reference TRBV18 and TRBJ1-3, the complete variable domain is NAGVMQNPRHLVRRRGQEARLRCSPMKGHSHVYWYRQLPEEGLKFMVYLQKENIIDESGMPKERFSAEFPKEGPSILRIQQVVRGDSAAYFCASSPPANSGNTIYFGEGSWLTVV.